Sequencing of this T cell receptor (beta chain) was carried out in a study of blood T cell repertoires in COVID-19. About the study: Donors in the United States, Italy and Spain gave samples during acute or convalescent COVID-19. PBMCs, B-cell-depleted T cells, or T cells provided the cDNA or gDNA that made up the material.

As processed by the authors: Quantification of nucleated cells was approximated via reference gene primer amplification. Libraries were prepared by immunoSEQ multiplex PCR; TCRdb keeps only in-frame clonotypes and omits some of them. V, J and clone size are taken as reported in that table, and D and trimming were inferred from the DNA itself. The sample consists of over 130,000 clones, approximately 90% of them appearing once. CDR3 length: 14 residues. Unmatched junction bases numbered 5, after V lost 4 bases and J lost 3 bases. Looked up from germline, CDR1 is SGHDT and CDR2 is YYEEEE. The source is a woman over 75 with acute or convalescent COVID-19. The chain uses TRBV5-6 and TRBJ1-2; 8 positions match TRBD1. The material sequenced was peripheral blood. In DNA form, the CDR3 reads TGTGCCAGCAGCCCGACAGGGGTTTACTATGGCTACACCTTC. Translation: CASSPTGVYYGYTF.